Below are 20 T cell receptor beta chains sequenced from a single sample in a study of T cell responses to AZD1222 COVID-19 vaccine. The assay was immunoSEQ multiplex PCR, and TCRdb's table has in-frame clones only and misses some. The table records about 120,000 clones, 70% to 90% of them present only once. The sample was peripheral blood, taken on day 0 of AZD1222 vaccination. These receptors all stem from an adult in good health.

This rearrangement joins TRBV5-1 to TRBJ1-1, with 9 bases matching TRBD1. J gave up 4 bases and V 6 bases, and 10 bases lay outside the gene matches. Germline V gene data show CDR1 as SGHRS and CDR2 as YFSETQ. This CDR3 has 15 residues. This CDR3 reads CASTQQGAGSTEAFF. CDR3 sequence (DNA): TGCGCCAGCACCCAACAGGGGGCTGGGAGCACTGAAGCTTTCTTT.

The genes are TRBV30 and TRBJ2-7, with D tentatively TRBD1 or TRBD2 (5 bases each). CDR1 and CDR2 from the germline V gene are GTSNPN and SVGIG (reference sequence). The germline V and J ends were trimmed by 3 bases and 6 bases, with 9 bases remaining between them. The CDR3 is 11 residues long. For the CDR3, the DNA is TGTGCCTGGAGAATGGGGGTCGAGCAGTACTTC. This translates into CAWRMGVEQYF. Based on the CDR3 plus reference TRBV30 and TRBJ2-7, the full variable domain is SQTIHQWPATLVQPVGSPLSLECTVEGTSNPNLYWYRQAAGRGLQLLFYSVGIGQISSEVPQNLSASRPQDRQFILSSKKLLLSDSGFYLCAWRMGVEQYFGPGTRLTVT.

The chain uses TRBV24-1 and TRBJ1-2; D unclear. Germline V gene sequence: CDR1 KGHDR, CDR2 SFDVKD. The ends were cut back, 4 bases at V and 8 bases at J, with 13 bases in the middle. The CDR3 totals 13 residues. CDR3 in amino acids: CATSDDEPGGYTF. The CDR3 region has the DNA TGTGCCACCAGTGACGATGAACCAGGCGGCTACACCTTC.

This chain connects TRBV9 to TRBJ1-3; the D is unclear. CDR1 and CDR2 from the germline V gene are SGDLS and YYNGEE. This CDR3 contains 14 residues. V lost 1 base and J 3 bases, leaving 8 bases between the germline ends. CDR3 protein: CASSVNQVGNTIYF. DNA for the CDR3: TGTGCCAGCAGCGTAAACCAGGTTGGAAACACCATATATTTT.

The rearrangement joins TRBV7-2 to TRBJ2-7, with 7 bases that match TRBD2. CDR1 and CDR2 (germline): SGHTA, FQGNSA. V lost 2 bases, J lost 4 bases, and 11 bases stayed unmatched. The CDR3 is 16 residues long. CDR3 in amino acids: CASSLLRASGHYEQYF. The CDR3 DNA reads TGTGCCAGCAGCTTACTTCGGGCTAGCGGTCATTACGAGCAGTACTTC. The entire variable domain, with the rest obtained from reference TRBV7-2 and TRBJ2-7, is as follows: GAGVSQSPSNKVTEKGKDVELRCDPISGHTALYWYRQSLGQGLEFLIYFQGNSAPDKSGLPSDRFSAERTGGSVSTLTIQRTQQEDSAVYLCASSLLRASGHYEQYFGPGTRLTVT.

V and J are TRBV18 and TRBJ1-2, with TRBD1 identical over 8 bases. Germline-derived CDR1 and CDR2 are KGHSH and LQKENI. V shed 2 bases, J shed 4 bases, and the junction held 9 bases outside the gene matches. There are 16 residues in the CDR3. CDR3 protein: CASSPIQDRAGYGYTF. DNA of the CDR3: TGTGCCAGCTCACCAATACAGGACAGGGCCGGCTATGGCTACACCTTC.

V and J are TRBV28 and TRBJ2-5, with 13 bases fitting TRBD2. Trimming removed 11 bases from V and 3 bases from J; junction bases left unmatched: 9. The CDR3 totals 15 residues. Per germline, CDR1 MDHEN and CDR2 SYDVKM. In DNA form, the CDR3 reads TGTGCCGCCCACGAGACTAGCGGGGGGAAAGAGACCCAGTACTTC. Translating it yields CAAHETSGGKETQYF. Supplemented by reference TRBV28 and TRBJ2-5, the full variable domain reads DVKVTQSSRYLVKRTGEKVFLECVQDMDHENMFWYRQDPGLGLRLIYFSYDVKMKEKGDIPEGYSVSREKKERFSLILESASTNQTSMYLCAAHETSGGKETQYFGPGTRLLVL.

This clone was seen a few times. The rearrangement links TRBV7-9 to TRBJ2-2, with 8 bases lining up with TRBD1. J was trimmed by 3 bases and V by 3 bases; bases with no gene match: 9. The CDR3 spans 17 residues. Germline-derived CDR1 and CDR2 are SEHNR and FQNEAQ (reference sequence). CDR3 nucleotide sequence: TGTGCCAGCAGCTTGCCCCCAGGGGGCCTCGACACCGGGGAGCTGTTTTTT. Amino acids: CASSLPPGGLDTGELFF. Based on the CDR3 plus reference TRBV7-9 and TRBJ2-2, the full variable domain is DTGVSQNPRHKITKRGQNVTFRCDPISEHNRLYWYRQTLGQGPEFLTYFQNEAQLEKSRLLSDRFSAERPKGSFSTLEIQRTEQGDSAMYLCASSLPPGGLDTGELFFGEGSRLTVL.

The chain recombines TRBV27 with TRBJ2-7; D may be TRBD2 (6 bases). The germline gives CDR1 MNHEY, CDR2 SMNVEV (reference sequence). V was trimmed by 4 bases and J by 2 bases, leaving 15 bases between them. This CDR3 has 15 amino acids. The CDR3 region is CASSSNRDSAYEQYF. CDR3 in DNA: TGTGCCAGCAGTTCCAACCGGGACTCCGCCTACGAGCAGTACTTC.

The chain links TRBV3-1 (or the pseudogene TRBV3-2) to TRBJ2-5; 10 positions agree with TRBD2. CDR3 length: 17 residues. The J segment lost 1 base and the V segment lost 2 bases, leaving 7 bases of the junction unmatched. Germline V lookup: CDR1 LGHDT, CDR2 YNNKEL (reference sequence). The CDR3 here is CASSQQPAGGFQETQYF. The CDR3 nucleotides are TGTGCCAGCAGCCAACAACCAGCGGGAGGGTTCCAAGAGACCCAGTACTTC.

This chain joins TRBV19 and TRBJ2-6; D possibly corresponds to TRBD1 (6 bases). The CDR3 covers 17 residues. The V end was cut by 3 bases, the J end by 3 bases, with 15 bases between. Germline V gene lookup returns CDR1 LNHDA and CDR2 SQIVND (reference sequence). CDR3 in amino acids: CASSMRAGAGGANVLTF. CDR3 nucleotides: TGTGCCAGTAGTATGAGGGCAGGGGCAGGTGGGGCCAACGTCCTGACTTTC.

The V and J genes are TRBV9 and TRBJ2-5; 8 bases line up with TRBD2. Germline V gene lookup returns CDR1 SGDLS and CDR2 YYNGEE. The trim removed 0 bases at V and 5 bases at J, leaving 9 bases unmatched. The CDR3 spans 16 residues. The CDR3 DNA reads as TGTGCCAGCAGCGTAGGGCAAGCGGGAGCGGTTGAGACCCAGTACTTC. It encodes CASSVGQAGAVETQYF.

The chain combines TRBV30 with TRBJ2-5; D is tentatively TRBD1 or TRBD2 (6 bases each). The germline V gene encodes CDR1 GTSNPN and CDR2 SVGIG (reference sequence). The CDR3 covers 10 residues. V gave up 5 bases and J gave up 9 bases, with 10 bases separating them. CDR3 DNA sequence: TGTGCCTGGGAGAGGGGGGCCCAGTACTTC. It yields the protein CAWERGAQYF.

Concerning this clone itself: Other nucleotide sequences from this sample produce the same CDR3. The genes are TRBV6-2 or TRBV6-3 and TRBJ2-7; 11 bases agree with TRBD1. Germline V gene lookup returns CDR1 MNHEY and CDR2 SVGEGT. V trimming: 5 bases; J trimming: 6 bases; junction bases outside the gene matches: 3. CDR3 length: 13 amino acids. The CDR3 DNA reads TGTGCCAGCAGTACCGGGACAGGGGGCGAGCAGTACTTC. It codes for CASSTGTGGEQYF.

Worth noting for this clone: This sample also contains other DNA sequences that code for the same CDR3. The J gene is TRBJ2-1, the V gene TRBV11-3; no firm D call. Between the trimmed V and J ends, which lost 2 bases and 4 bases, there was a span of 6 bases. The CDR3 consists of 13 residues. Germline CDR1 SGHNT, CDR2 YENEEA. The CDR3 loop is CASSLQEYNEQFF. The CDR3 DNA reads TGTGCCAGCAGCTTACAGGAGTACAATGAGCAGTTCTTC.

This chain connects TRBV5-3 to TRBJ2-3; no clear D gene. TRBV5-3 qualifies as an ORF whose function is uncertain. The CDR3 spans 11 residues. V lost 5 bases to trimming and J lost 4 bases, with 5 bases between them. The CDR3: CARRSPDTQYF. The CDR3 DNA follows: TGTGCCAGAAGGTCCCCAGATACGCAGTATTTT.

The chain combines TRBV5-1 with TRBJ2-7, with 7 bases fitting TRBD1. The CDR3 has 15 amino acids. Germline loops: CDR1 SGHRS, CDR2 YFSETQ. With V trimmed by 4 bases and J by 6 bases, 13 bases remained unmatched. The CDR3 bases are TGCGCCAGCAGCAGTACAGGGGACATTTTAGGCGAGCAGTACTTC. Its translation: CASSSTGDILGEQYF.

The rearrangement joins TRBV4-2 to TRBJ1-2, with D possibly TRBD1 on 5 matching bases. V lost 7 bases to trimming and J lost 4 bases, with 22 bases between them. This CDR3 region has 16 residues. The V gene's germline CDR1 is LGHNA and CDR2 YNFKEQ. The CDR3 bases are TGTGCCAGCACCTTAGGTCATGGGCAGGGCGCCTATGGCTACACCTTC. Translated: CASTLGHGQGAYGYTF.

This rearrangement joins TRBV6-6 to TRBJ2-7, with 10 bases identical to TRBD1. The J segment lost 2 bases and the V segment lost 5 bases, leaving 12 bases of the junction unmatched. The germline V gene encodes CDR1 MNHNY and CDR2 SVGAGI (reference sequence). The CDR3 consists of 17 residues. CDR3 residues: CASSRDRGSGGPYEQYF. The DNA for the CDR3 is TGTGCCAGCAGTCGGGACAGGGGATCGGGGGGGCCCTACGAGCAGTACTTC.

This chain uses TRBV29-1 with TRBJ2-3; 8 nucleotides line up with TRBD2. CDR3 size: 15 residues. The germline gives CDR1 SQVTM, CDR2 ANQGSEA. V lost 1 base, J lost 0 bases, and 3 bases stayed unmatched. Written as DNA, the CDR3 is TGCAGCGTTGAAGGGACTAGCTTAAGCACAGATACGCAGTATTTT. It translates to CSVEGTSLSTDTQYF.